This T cell receptor beta chain was identified during a study of blood T cell repertoires in COVID-19. Overall study: Whether acute or convalescent, the COVID-19 samples came from the United States, Italy and Spain.

Germline V CDR1 and CDR2: MNHEY, SVGEGT. J was trimmed by 7 bases and V by 6 bases; bases with no gene match: 5. The CDR3 runs 13 residues. Cohort 3 donors counted as recovered after two negative PCRs, clearance, or resolved symptoms. Profiled with immunoSEQ multiplex PCR; TCRdb holds only in-frame clones, not every one. The sample carries 170,000 or so clones, roughly 90% recorded once. Sequencing was carried out using PBMCs or T cells enriched from blood (not recorded which). The chain joins TRBV6-2 or TRBV6-3 to TRBJ1-5; 8 bases line up with TRBD1. This clonotype was sampled from a woman aged 45 to 65 who had recovered from COVID-19. The CDR3 sequence: CASSGQGEQPQHF. In nucleotides, the CDR3 is TGTGCCAGCAGCGGACAGGGAGAACAGCCCCAGCATTTT.